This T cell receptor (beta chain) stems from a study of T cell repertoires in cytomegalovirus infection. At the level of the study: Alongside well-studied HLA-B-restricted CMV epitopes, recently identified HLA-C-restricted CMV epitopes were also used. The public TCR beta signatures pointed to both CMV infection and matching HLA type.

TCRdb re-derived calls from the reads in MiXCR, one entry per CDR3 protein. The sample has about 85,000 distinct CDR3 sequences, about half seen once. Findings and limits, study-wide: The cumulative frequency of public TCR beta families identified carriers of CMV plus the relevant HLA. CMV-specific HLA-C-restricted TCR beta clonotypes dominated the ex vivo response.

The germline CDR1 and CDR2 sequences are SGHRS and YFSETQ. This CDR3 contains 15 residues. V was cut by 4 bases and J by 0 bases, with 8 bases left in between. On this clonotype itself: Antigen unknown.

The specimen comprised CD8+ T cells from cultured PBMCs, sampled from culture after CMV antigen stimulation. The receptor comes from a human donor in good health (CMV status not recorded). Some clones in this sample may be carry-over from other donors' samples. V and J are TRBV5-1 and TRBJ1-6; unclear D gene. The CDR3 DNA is TGCGCCAGCAGCCGAACGGTCTCCTATAATTCACCCCTCCACTTT. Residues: CASSRTVSYNSPLHF.